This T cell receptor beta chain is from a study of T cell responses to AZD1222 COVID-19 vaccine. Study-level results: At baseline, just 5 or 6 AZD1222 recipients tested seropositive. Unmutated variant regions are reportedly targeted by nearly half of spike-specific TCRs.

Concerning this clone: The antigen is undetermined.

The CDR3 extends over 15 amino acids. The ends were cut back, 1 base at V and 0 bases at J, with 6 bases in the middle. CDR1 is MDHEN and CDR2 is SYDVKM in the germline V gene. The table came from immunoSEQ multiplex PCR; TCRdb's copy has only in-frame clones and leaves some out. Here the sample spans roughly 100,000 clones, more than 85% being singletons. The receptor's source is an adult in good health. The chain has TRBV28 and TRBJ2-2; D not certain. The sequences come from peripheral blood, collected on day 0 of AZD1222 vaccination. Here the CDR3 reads CASSLSTPNTGELFF. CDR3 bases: TGTGCCAGCAGTTTATCAACCCCGAACACCGGGGAGCTGTTTTTT.